These T cell receptor beta chains were read from a single sample in a study of CD8 T cells in Susac syndrome. TCRdb reprocessed the immunoSEQ multiplex PCR reads with MiXCR, giving one entry per CDR3 protein. The table has about 130,000 distinct CDR3 sequences, around 94% seen once. The sequencing input was CD8+ T cells from PBMCs. The receptors were sampled from a human donor with Susac syndrome. Both conserved end residues are part of each CDR3. D genes are given only for firm matches. Clone size is given for some rows only: seen once, a few or many times, or a class if the clone is expanded.

V gene: TRBV27; J gene: TRBJ2-3; D gene: NA; clone size: NA; CDR3 DNA: TGTGCCAGCAGTTTCTCCACCCCCCGAGGCACAGATACGCAGTATTTT; CDR3 protein: CASSFSTPRGTDTQYF
V gene: TRBV5-4; J gene: TRBJ1-1; D gene: NA; clone size: NA; CDR3 DNA: TGTGCCAGCAGCTTGGCCGTGGTCGACAGGGAAGCTTTCTTT; CDR3 protein: CASSLAVVDREAFF
V gene: TRBV29-1; J gene: TRBJ1-1; D gene: NA; clone size: NA; CDR3 DNA: TGCAGCGTTGTTAGATGGTGGGGCCAAGGGGCTGAAGCTTTCTTT; CDR3 protein: CSVVRWWGQGAEAFF
V gene: TRBV12-3/TRBV12-4; J gene: TRBJ2-3; D gene: NA; clone size: NA; CDR3 DNA: TGTGCCAGCAGTTCTCGACCGTCTTTGGGCACAGATACGCAGTATTTT; CDR3 protein: CASSSRPSLGTDTQYF
V gene: TRBV27; J gene: TRBJ2-1; D gene: NA; clone size: NA; CDR3 DNA: TGTGCCAGCAGTTTATTGGGTGGTGACAATGAGCAGTTCTTC; CDR3 protein: CASSLLGGDNEQFF
V gene: TRBV12-3/TRBV12-4; J gene: TRBJ2-3; D gene: NA; clone size: NA; CDR3 DNA: TGTGCCAGCAGTTTCAGCGGAAGCACAGATACGCAGTATTTT; CDR3 protein: CASSFSGSTDTQYF
V gene: TRBV30; J gene: TRBJ1-2; D gene: NA; clone size: NA; CDR3 DNA: TGTGCCATCCGGCCAGACTATGGCTACACCTTC; CDR3 protein: CAIRPDYGYTF
V gene: TRBV7-9; J gene: TRBJ2-1; D gene: TRBD2; clone size: NA; CDR3 DNA: TGTGCCAGCAGCTCCGGGACTAGCGTCTCCTACAATGAGCAGTTCTTC; CDR3 protein: CASSSGTSVSYNEQFF
V gene: TRBV29-1; J gene: TRBJ1-2; D gene: TRBD1; clone size: NA; CDR3 DNA: TGCAGCGCAGTGACAGGGGCGGGTAACTATGGCTACACCTTC; CDR3 protein: CSAVTGAGNYGYTF
V gene: TRBV25-1; J gene: TRBJ2-1; D gene: TRBD2; clone size: NA; CDR3 DNA: TGTGCCAGCAGTCTCTCCGGGACTAGCGGGAGTAACTATGAGCAGTTCTTC; CDR3 protein: CASSLSGTSGSNYEQFF
V gene: TRBV6-5; J gene: TRBJ1-5; D gene: NA; clone size: NA; CDR3 DNA: TGTGCCAGCAGTTACTCGCCGAGGATTCAGCCCCAGCATTTT; CDR3 protein: CASSYSPRIQPQHF
V gene: TRBV7-8; J gene: TRBJ2-3; D gene: NA; clone size: NA; CDR3 DNA: TGTGCCAGCAGCTTAGCTTCGGGACCGGACACAGATACGCAGTATTTT; CDR3 protein: CASSLASGPDTDTQYF
V gene: TRBV12-3/TRBV12-4; J gene: TRBJ1-2; D gene: NA; clone size: NA; CDR3 DNA: TGTGCCAGCAGGAAACAGGACTATGGCTACACCTTC; CDR3 protein: CASRKQDYGYTF
V gene: TRBV11-2; J gene: TRBJ1-2; D gene: TRBD1; clone size: few; CDR3 DNA: TGTGCCAGCAGCCCCCACAGTCCCGGACAGGGCGAGTATGGCTACACCTTC; CDR3 protein: CASSPHSPGQGEYGYTF
V gene: TRBV7-9; J gene: TRBJ2-2; D gene: NA; clone size: NA; CDR3 DNA: TGTGCCAGCAGCTTGAGTTCAGGACCCGGGGAGCTGTTTTTT; CDR3 protein: CASSLSSGPGELFF
V gene: TRBV7-9; J gene: TRBJ1-1; D gene: NA; clone size: NA; CDR3 DNA: TGTGCCAGCGGGAGGGGCACTGAAGCTTTCTTT; CDR3 protein: CASGRGTEAFF
V gene: TRBV12-3/TRBV12-4; J gene: TRBJ1-1; D gene: TRBD1; clone size: NA; CDR3 DNA: TGTGCCAGCAGTTACGGGACAGGGGGAGCTTTCTTT; CDR3 protein: CASSYGTGGAFF
V gene: TRBV12-3/TRBV12-4; J gene: TRBJ2-7; D gene: NA; clone size: NA; CDR3 DNA: TGTGCCAGCAGTTTTGGGGTCCCTTTCCGAAGCTACGAGCAGTACTTC; CDR3 protein: CASSFGVPFRSYEQYF
V gene: TRBV9; J gene: TRBJ2-1; D gene: NA; clone size: NA; CDR3 DNA: TGTGCCAGCAGCTCACCGACTAGTGTTGAGCAGTTCTTC; CDR3 protein: CASSSPTSVEQFF
V gene: TRBV6-5; J gene: TRBJ2-3; D gene: NA; clone size: once; CDR3 DNA: TGTGCCAGCAGTTACTCACCAAGTACGGGAGCATACACAGATACGCAGTATTTT; CDR3 protein: CASSYSPSTGAYTDTQYF
V gene: TRBV29-1; J gene: TRBJ1-2; D gene: NA; clone size: NA; CDR3 DNA: TGCAGCGGTTACGGGAGCTATGGCTACACCTTC; CDR3 protein: CSGYGSYGYTF
V gene: TRBV13; J gene: TRBJ1-2; D gene: NA; clone size: NA; CDR3 DNA: TGTGCCAGCAGCTTCGGGGACTATGGCTACACCTTC; CDR3 protein: CASSFGDYGYTF
V gene: TRBV5-1; J gene: TRBJ2-7; D gene: NA; clone size: NA; CDR3 DNA: TGCGCCAGCACTACGGGGGACTACGAGCAGTACTTC; CDR3 protein: CASTTGDYEQYF
V gene: TRBV7-8; J gene: TRBJ1-1; D gene: NA; clone size: NA; CDR3 DNA: TGTGCCAGCAGCTTAGCTACGACGATGTACACTGAAGCTTTCTTT; CDR3 protein: CASSLATTMYTEAFF
V gene: TRBV28; J gene: TRBJ2-5; D gene: TRBD2; clone size: NA; CDR3 DNA: TGTGCCAGCAGTGTAGTGCCTAGCGGGGGGGGAGAGACCCAGTACTTC; CDR3 protein: CASSVVPSGGGETQYF
V gene: TRBV5-6; J gene: TRBJ2-4; D gene: NA; clone size: NA; CDR3 DNA: TGTGCCAGCAGCTTGACCGGCAGCGGGAACATTCAGTACTTC; CDR3 protein: CASSLTGSGNIQYF
V gene: TRBV30; J gene: TRBJ2-7; D gene: NA; clone size: once; CDR3 DNA: TGTGCCTGCCGCAGGGGGGCCTACGAGCAGTACTTC; CDR3 protein: CACRRGAYEQYF
V gene: TRBV12-3/TRBV12-4; J gene: TRBJ2-7; D gene: TRBD1; clone size: NA; CDR3 DNA: TGTGCCAGCAGTCCGGGACAGGGGGCGGTAATGGAGCAGTACTTC; CDR3 protein: CASSPGQGAVMEQYF
V gene: TRBV27; J gene: TRBJ2-1; D gene: NA; clone size: NA; CDR3 DNA: TGTGCCAGCAGTCCTACCGGTGGTCTGGAGCAGTTCTTC; CDR3 protein: CASSPTGGLEQFF
V gene: TRBV6-5; J gene: TRBJ1-1; D gene: NA; clone size: once; CDR3 DNA: TGTGCCAGCAGTCCGACAGCCATGAACACTGAAGCTTTCTTT; CDR3 protein: CASSPTAMNTEAFF
V gene: TRBV12-3/TRBV12-4; J gene: TRBJ2-5; D gene: TRBD1; clone size: NA; CDR3 DNA: TGTGCCAGCAGTTTACTCCAGGGGGCCTGGGAGACCCAGTACTTC; CDR3 protein: CASSLLQGAWETQYF
V gene: TRBV30; J gene: TRBJ2-3; D gene: NA; clone size: NA; CDR3 DNA: TGTGCCTGGACACGGGGAGTGGACACAGATACGCAGTATTTT; CDR3 protein: CAWTRGVDTDTQYF
V gene: TRBV30; J gene: TRBJ1-1; D gene: NA; clone size: NA; CDR3 DNA: TGTGCCTGGAGTGGGGGGTCGGGCACTGAAGCTTTCTTT; CDR3 protein: CAWSGGSGTEAFF
V gene: TRBV30; J gene: TRBJ1-2; D gene: NA; clone size: NA; CDR3 DNA: TGTGCCTGGAGTGTTTCAGATAACTATGGCTACACCTTC; CDR3 protein: CAWSVSDNYGYTF
V gene: TRBV20-1; J gene: TRBJ2-2; D gene: TRBD2; clone size: NA; CDR3 DNA: TGCAGTGCTAGGGGACTAGCGGGGGGGGACACCGGGGAGCTGTTTTTT; CDR3 protein: CSARGLAGGDTGELFF
V gene: TRBV4-2; J gene: TRBJ1-1; D gene: NA; clone size: NA; CDR3 DNA: TGTGCCAGCATGACGGGGGGCCGGACTGAAGCTTTCTTT; CDR3 protein: CASMTGGRTEAFF
V gene: TRBV4-3; J gene: TRBJ2-5; D gene: NA; clone size: NA; CDR3 DNA: TGCGCCAGCAGCCAAGAAATCGATTCAGCTCAAGAGACCCAGTACTTC; CDR3 protein: CASSQEIDSAQETQYF
V gene: TRBV15; J gene: TRBJ1-2; D gene: NA; clone size: once; CDR3 DNA: TGTGCCACCAGCAGACCAACGGAGGGGACAATAGATAACTATGGCTACACCTTC; CDR3 protein: CATSRPTEGTIDNYGYTF
V gene: TRBV6-2/TRBV6-3; J gene: TRBJ2-1; D gene: NA; clone size: once; CDR3 DNA: TGTGCCAGCAGTTACTCGACTTGGGAGCAGTTCTTC; CDR3 protein: CASSYSTWEQFF
V gene: TRBV29-1; J gene: TRBJ2-7; D gene: NA; clone size: NA; CDR3 DNA: TGCAGCGTCATAGGAGTAGACGAGCAGTACTTC; CDR3 protein: CSVIGVDEQYF
V gene: TRBV20-1; J gene: TRBJ2-7; D gene: NA; clone size: NA; CDR3 DNA: TGCAGTGCTAGAGATTGGGCGGGATCCTACGAGCAGTACTTC; CDR3 protein: CSARDWAGSYEQYF
V gene: TRBV12-3/TRBV12-4; J gene: TRBJ1-1; D gene: NA; clone size: NA; CDR3 DNA: TGTGCCAGCACCCACCGGAGAAAGAACACTGAAGCTTTCTTT; CDR3 protein: CASTHRRKNTEAFF
V gene: TRBV21-1; J gene: TRBJ2-7; D gene: NA; clone size: NA; CDR3 DNA: TGTGCCAGCAGCAATACAAGTGGGGCCTTCCACGAGCAGTACTTC; CDR3 protein: CASSNTSGAFHEQYF
V gene: TRBV28; J gene: TRBJ1-5; D gene: NA; clone size: NA; CDR3 DNA: TGTGCCAGCAGTTTATCTTGGGGGGACCTCAATCAGCCCCAGCATTTT; CDR3 protein: CASSLSWGDLNQPQHF